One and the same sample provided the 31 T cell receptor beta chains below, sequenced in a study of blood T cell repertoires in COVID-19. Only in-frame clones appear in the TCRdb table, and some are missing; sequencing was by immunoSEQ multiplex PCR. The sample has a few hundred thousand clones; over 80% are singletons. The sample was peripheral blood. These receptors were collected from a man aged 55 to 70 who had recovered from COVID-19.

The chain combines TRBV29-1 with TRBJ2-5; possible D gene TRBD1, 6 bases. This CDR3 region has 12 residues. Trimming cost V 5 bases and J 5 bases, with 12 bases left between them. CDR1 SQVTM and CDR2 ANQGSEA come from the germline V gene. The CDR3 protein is CSVIQGGETQYF. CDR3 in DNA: TGCAGCGTTATACAGGGCGGGGAGACCCAGTACTTC. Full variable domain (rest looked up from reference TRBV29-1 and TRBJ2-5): SAVISQKPSRDICQRGTSLTIQCQVDSQVTMMFWYRQQPGQSLTLIATANQGSEATYESGFVIDKFPISRPNLTFSTLTVSNMSPEDSSIYLCSVIQGGETQYFGPGTRLLVL.

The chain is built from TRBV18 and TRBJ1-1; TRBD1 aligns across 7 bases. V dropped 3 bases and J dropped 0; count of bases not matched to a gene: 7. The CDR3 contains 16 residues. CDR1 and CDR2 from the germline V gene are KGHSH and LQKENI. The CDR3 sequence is CASSPQTGSVNTEAFF. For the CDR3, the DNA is TGTGCCAGCTCACCGCAGACAGGGAGCGTGAACACTGAAGCTTTCTTT.

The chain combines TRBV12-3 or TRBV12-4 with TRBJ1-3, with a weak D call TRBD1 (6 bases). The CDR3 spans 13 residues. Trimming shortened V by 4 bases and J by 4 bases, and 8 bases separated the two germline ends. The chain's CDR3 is CASSSGQGNTIYF. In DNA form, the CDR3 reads TGTGCCAGCAGTTCAGGACAGGGAAACACCATATATTTT.

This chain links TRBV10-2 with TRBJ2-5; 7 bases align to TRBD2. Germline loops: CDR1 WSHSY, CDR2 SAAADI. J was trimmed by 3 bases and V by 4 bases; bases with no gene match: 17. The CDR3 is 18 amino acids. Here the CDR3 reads CASSVVREGRGLEETQYF. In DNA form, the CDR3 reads TGCGCCAGCAGTGTCGTCAGGGAGGGTAGGGGCTTAGAAGAGACCCAGTACTTC.

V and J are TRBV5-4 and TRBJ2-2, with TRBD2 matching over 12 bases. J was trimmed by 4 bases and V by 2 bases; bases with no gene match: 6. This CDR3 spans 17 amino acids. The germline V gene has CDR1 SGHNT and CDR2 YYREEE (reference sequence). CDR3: CASSFPSSGRGTGELFF. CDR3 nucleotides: TGTGCCAGCAGCTTTCCGTCTAGCGGGAGGGGCACCGGGGAGCTGTTTTTT.

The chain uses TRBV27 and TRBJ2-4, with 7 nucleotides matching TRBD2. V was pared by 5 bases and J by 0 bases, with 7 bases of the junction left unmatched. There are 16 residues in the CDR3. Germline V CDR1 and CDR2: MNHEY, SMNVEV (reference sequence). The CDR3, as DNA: TGTGCCAGCAGTCCTCAAGCGGGGCTAGCCAAAAACATTCAGTACTTC. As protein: CASSPQAGLAKNIQYF.

CDR3 amino acids: CASSPRQGRRQETQYF. The CDR3 bases are TGTGCCAGCAGCCCCCGACAGGGGAGAAGGCAAGAGACCCAGTACTTC. The V and J genes are TRBV3-1 (or the pseudogene TRBV3-2) and TRBJ2-5; TRBD1 agrees at 8 bases. This CDR3 comprises 16 residues. Germline V gene sequence: CDR1 LGHDT, CDR2 YNNKEL (reference sequence). The trim removed 4 bases at V and 2 bases at J, leaving 9 bases unmatched.

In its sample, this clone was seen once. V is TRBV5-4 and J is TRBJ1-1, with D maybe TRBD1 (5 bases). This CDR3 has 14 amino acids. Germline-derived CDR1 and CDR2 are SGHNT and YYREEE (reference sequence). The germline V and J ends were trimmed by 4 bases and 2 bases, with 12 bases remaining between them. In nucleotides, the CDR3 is TGTGCCAGCAGCCAACTGGGGGGTAACACTGAAGCTTTCTTT. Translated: CASSQLGGNTEAFF.

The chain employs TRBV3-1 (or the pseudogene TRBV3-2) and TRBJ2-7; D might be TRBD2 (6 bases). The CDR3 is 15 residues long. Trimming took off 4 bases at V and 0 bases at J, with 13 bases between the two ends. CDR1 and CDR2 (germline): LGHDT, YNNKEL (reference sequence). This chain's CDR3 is CASSPGRRSSYEQYF. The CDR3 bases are TGTGCCAGCAGCCCAGGGAGGAGGAGCTCCTACGAGCAGTACTTC.

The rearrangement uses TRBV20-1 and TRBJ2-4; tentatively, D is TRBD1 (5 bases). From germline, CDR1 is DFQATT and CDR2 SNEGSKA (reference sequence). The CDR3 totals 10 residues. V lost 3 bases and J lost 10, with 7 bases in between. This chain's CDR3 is CSARGLIQYF. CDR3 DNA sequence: TGCAGTGCTAGGGGGCTGATTCAGTACTTC.

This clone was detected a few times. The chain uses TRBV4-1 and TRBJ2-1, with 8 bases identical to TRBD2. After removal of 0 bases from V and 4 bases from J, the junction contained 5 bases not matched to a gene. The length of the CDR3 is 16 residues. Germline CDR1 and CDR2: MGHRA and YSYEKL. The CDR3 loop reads CASSQEGGGGYNEQFF. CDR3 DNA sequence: TGCGCCAGCAGCCAAGAGGGGGGCGGGGGGTACAATGAGCAGTTCTTC.

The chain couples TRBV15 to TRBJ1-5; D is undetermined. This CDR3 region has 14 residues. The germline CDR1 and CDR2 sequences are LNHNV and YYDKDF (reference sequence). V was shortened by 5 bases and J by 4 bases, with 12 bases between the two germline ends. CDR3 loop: CATSVVRRNQPQHF. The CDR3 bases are TGTGCCACCAGCGTCGTCAGGAGGAATCAGCCCCAGCATTTT.

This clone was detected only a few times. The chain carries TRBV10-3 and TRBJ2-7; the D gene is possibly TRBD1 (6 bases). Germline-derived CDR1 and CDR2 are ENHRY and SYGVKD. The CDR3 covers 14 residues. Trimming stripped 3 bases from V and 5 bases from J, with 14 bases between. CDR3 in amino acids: CAISEGGGVDEQYF. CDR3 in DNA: TGTGCCATCAGTGAAGGGGGTGGGGTTGACGAGCAGTACTTC.

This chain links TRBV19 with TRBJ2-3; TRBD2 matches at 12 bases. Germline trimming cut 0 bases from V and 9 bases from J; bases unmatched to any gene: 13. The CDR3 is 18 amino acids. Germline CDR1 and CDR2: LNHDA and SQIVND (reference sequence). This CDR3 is CASSIDFSGTSGPGTQYF. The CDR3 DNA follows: TGTGCCAGTAGTATAGACTTCTCCGGGACTAGCGGGCCGGGGACGCAGTATTTT.

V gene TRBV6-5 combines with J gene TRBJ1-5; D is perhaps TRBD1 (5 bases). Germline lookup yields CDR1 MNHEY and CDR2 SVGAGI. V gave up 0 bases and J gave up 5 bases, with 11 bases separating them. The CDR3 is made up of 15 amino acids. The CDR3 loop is CASSYSSQGHQPQHF. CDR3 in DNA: TGTGCCAGCAGTTACTCGAGCCAGGGTCATCAGCCCCAGCATTTT.

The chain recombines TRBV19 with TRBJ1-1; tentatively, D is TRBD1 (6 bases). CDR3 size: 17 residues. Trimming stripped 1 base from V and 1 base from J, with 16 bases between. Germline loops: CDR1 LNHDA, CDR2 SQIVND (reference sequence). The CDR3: CASSIGQGIVANTEAFF. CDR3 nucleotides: TGTGCCAGTAGTATAGGGCAGGGGATCGTAGCGAACACTGAAGCTTTCTTT. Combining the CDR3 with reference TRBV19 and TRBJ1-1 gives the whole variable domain DGGITQSPKYLFRKEGQNVTLSCEQNLNHDAMYWYRQDPGQGLRLIYYSQIVNDFQKGDIAEGYSVSREKKESFPLTVTSAQKNPTAFYLCASSIGQGIVANTEAFFGQGTRLTVV.

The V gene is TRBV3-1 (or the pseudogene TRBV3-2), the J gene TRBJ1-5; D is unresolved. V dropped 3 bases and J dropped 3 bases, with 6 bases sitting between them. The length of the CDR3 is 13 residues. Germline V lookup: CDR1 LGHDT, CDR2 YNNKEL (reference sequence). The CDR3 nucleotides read TGTGCCAGCAGCCACAGGTCCAATCAGCCCCAGCATTTT. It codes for CASSHRSNQPQHF.

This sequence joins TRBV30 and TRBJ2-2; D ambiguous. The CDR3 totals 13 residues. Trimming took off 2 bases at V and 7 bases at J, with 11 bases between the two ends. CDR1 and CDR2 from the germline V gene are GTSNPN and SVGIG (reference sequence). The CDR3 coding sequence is TGTGCCTGGAGTAGCCGTAGACTCGGGGAGCTGTTTTTT. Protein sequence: CAWSSRRLGELFF.

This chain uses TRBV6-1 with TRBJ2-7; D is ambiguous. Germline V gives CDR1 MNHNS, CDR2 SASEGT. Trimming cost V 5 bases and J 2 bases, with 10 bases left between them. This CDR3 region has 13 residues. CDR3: CASSLLLAYEQYF. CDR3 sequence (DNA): TGTGCCAGCAGTTTATTACTTGCCTACGAGCAGTACTTC.

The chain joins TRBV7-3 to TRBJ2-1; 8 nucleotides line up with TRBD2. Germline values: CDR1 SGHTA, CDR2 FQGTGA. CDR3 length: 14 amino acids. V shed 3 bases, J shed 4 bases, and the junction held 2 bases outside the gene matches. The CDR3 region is CASSFGGGYNEQFF. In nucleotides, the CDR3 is TGTGCCAGCAGCTTCGGCGGGGGGTACAATGAGCAGTTCTTC.

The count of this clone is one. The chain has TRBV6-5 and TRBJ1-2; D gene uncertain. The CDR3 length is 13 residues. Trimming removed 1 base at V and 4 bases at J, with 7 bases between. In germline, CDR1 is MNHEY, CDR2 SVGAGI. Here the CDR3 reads CASSYLLLYGYTF. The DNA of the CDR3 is TGTGCCAGCAGTTACTTGTTACTCTATGGCTACACCTTC.

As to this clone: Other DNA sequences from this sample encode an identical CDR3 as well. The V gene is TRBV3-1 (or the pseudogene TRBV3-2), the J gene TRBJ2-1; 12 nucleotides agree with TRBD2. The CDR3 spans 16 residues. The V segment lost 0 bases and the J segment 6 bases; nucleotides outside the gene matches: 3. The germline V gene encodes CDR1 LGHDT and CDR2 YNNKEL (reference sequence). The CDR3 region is CASSQDLAGGSNEQFF. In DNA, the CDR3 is TGTGCCAGCAGCCAAGACCTAGCGGGGGGGAGCAATGAGCAGTTCTTC.

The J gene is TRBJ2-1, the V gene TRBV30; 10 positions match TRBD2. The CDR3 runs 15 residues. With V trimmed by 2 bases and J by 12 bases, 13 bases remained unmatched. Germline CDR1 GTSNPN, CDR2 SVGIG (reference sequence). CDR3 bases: TGTGCCTGGAGTCCGCAGGCTAGCGGGAGTATCTCGCAGTTCTTC. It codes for CAWSPQASGSISQFF.

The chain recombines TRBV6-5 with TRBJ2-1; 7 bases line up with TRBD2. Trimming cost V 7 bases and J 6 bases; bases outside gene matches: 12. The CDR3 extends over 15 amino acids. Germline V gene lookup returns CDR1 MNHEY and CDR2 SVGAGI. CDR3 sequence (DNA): TGTGCCAGCACCCGAGATGGGGCGGGAGTCAATGAGCAGTTCTTC. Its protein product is CASTRDGAGVNEQFF.

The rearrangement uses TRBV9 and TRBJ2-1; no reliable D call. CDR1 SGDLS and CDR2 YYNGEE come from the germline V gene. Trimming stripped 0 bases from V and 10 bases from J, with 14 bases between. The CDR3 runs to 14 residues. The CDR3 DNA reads TGTGCCAGCAGCGTAGCTACTTTTCCGGAGGAGCAGTTCTTC. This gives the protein CASSVATFPEEQFF.

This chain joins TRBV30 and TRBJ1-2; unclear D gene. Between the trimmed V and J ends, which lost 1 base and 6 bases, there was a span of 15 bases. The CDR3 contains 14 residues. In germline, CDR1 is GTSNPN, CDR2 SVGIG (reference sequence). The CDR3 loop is CAWSDRQGADGYTF. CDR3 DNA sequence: TGTGCCTGGAGTGACCGTCAAGGAGCGGATGGCTACACCTTC.

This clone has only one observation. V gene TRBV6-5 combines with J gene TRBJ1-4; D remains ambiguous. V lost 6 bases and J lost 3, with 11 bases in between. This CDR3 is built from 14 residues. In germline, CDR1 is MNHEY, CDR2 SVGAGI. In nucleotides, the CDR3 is TGTGCCAGCAGATCCCACGGGGCTAATGAAAAACTGTTTTTT. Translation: CASRSHGANEKLFF.

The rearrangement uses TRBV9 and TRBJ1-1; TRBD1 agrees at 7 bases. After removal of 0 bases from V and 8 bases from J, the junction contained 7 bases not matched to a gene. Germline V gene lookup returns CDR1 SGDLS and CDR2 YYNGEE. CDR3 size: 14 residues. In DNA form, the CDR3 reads TGTGCCAGCAGCGTAGCCCCGGACAGGTCCGAAGCTTTCTTT. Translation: CASSVAPDRSEAFF.

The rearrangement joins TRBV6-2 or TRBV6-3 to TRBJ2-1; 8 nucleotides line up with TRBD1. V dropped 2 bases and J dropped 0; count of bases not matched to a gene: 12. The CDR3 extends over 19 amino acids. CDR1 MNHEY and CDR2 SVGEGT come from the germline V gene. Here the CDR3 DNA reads TGTGCCAGCAGTTACGAGGACAGGGACTTTGCAGGCTCCTACAATGAGCAGTTCTTC. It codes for CASSYEDRDFAGSYNEQFF.

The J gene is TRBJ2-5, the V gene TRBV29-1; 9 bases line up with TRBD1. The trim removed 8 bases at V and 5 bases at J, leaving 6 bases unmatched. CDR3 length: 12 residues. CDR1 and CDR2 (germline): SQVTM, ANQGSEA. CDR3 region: CSYRGRGETQYF. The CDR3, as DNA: TGCAGCTACAGGGGGCGCGGGGAGACCCAGTACTTC.

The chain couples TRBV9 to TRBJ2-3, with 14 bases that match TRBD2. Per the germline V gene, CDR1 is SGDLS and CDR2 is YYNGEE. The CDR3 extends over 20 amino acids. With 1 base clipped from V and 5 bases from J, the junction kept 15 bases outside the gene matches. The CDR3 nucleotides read TGTGCCAGCAGCGTACGAGGGGGAGGGACTAGCGGGAGCCCAGGAGATACGCAGTATTTT. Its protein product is CASSVRGGGTSGSPGDTQYF.